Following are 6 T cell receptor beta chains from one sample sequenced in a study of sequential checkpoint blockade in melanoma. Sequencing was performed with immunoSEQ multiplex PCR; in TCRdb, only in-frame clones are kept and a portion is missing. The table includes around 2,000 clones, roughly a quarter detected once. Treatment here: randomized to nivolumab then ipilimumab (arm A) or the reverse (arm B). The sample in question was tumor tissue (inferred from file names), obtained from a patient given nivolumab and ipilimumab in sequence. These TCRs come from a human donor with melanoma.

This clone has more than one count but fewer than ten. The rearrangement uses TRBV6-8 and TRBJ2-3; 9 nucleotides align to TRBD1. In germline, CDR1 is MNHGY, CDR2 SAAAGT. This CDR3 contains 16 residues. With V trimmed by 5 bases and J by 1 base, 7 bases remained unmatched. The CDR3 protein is CASSVDRGWGTDTQYF. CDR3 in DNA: TGTGCCAGCAGTGTGGACAGGGGATGGGGCACAGATACGCAGTATTTT.

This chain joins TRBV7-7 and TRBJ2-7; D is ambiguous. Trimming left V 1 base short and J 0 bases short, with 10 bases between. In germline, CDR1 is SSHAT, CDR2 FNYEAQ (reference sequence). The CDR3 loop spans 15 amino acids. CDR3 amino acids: CASSLVTESSYEQYF. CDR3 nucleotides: TGTGCCAGCAGCTTAGTAACAGAGAGCTCCTACGAGCAGTACTTC.

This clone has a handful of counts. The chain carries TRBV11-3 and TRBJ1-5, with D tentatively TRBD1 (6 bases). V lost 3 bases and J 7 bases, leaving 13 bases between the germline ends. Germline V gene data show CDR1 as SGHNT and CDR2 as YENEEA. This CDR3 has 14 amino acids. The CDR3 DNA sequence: TGTGCCAGCAGCTTTGGGGGCGTTGGACAGCCCCAGCATTTT. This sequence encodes CASSFGGVGQPQHF.

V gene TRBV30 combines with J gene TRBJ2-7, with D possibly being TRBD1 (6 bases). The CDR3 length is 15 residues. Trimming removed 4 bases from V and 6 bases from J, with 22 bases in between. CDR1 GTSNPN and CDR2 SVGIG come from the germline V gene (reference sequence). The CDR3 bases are TGTGCCTGGACTCTTACAGGGCTATCTAAGCGCGAGCAGTACTTC. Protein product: CAWTLTGLSKREQYF.

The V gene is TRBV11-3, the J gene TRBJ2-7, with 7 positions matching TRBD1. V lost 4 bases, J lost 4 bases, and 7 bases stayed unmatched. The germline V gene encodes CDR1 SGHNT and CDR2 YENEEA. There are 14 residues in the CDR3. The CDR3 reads CASSSDRVGYEQYF. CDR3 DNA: TGTGCCAGCAGCTCCGACAGGGTAGGGTACGAGCAGTACTTC.

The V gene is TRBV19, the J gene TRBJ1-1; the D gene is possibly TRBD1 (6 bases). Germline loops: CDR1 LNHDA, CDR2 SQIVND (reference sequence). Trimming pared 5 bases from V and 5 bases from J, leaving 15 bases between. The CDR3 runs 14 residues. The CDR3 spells CASSREGGFTEAFF. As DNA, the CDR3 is TGTGCCAGTAGTCGAGAAGGGGGTTTTACTGAAGCTTTCTTT.